These 3 T cell receptor beta chains were all obtained from the same sample, sequenced in a study of blood T cell repertoires in COVID-19. Here immunoSEQ multiplex PCR was the method, and the copy in TCRdb shows in-frame clones only, minus some. The sample yields tens of thousands of clones, around 87% seen once. Sequencing used peripheral blood. These receptors were obtained from a woman in her sixties with active COVID-19.

V is TRBV27 and J is TRBJ2-5; D is uncertain. Trimming stripped 8 bases from V and 2 bases from J, with 9 bases between. CDR1 MNHEY and CDR2 SMNVEV come from the germline V gene (reference sequence). CDR3 length: 12 residues. CDR3 residues: CASAAGQETQYF. The CDR3 DNA reads TGTGCCAGCGCGGCCGGACAAGAGACCCAGTACTTC.

This clone has only a few counts. The rearrangement uses TRBV19 and TRBJ1-5; 8 bases are shared with TRBD1. J was trimmed by 5 bases and V by 6 bases; bases with no gene match: 12. The CDR3 loop spans 16 amino acids. Germline V lookup: CDR1 LNHDA, CDR2 SQIVND (reference sequence). The CDR3 DNA follows: TGTGCCAGTAGCAATTCGGAGACAGGGGCCCATCAGCCCCAGCATTTT. It yields the protein CASSNSETGAHQPQHF.

The chain combines TRBV13 with TRBJ1-3; D gene unclear. The CDR3 sequence is 11 residues long. V shed 8 bases and J shed 4 bases, with 6 bases lying between them. Germline CDR1 reads PRHDT; CDR2 reads FYEKMQ (reference sequence). The CDR3 reads CASGQGNTIYF. The CDR3 DNA reads as TGTGCCAGCGGCCAGGGAAACACCATATATTTT.